The 27 T cell receptor beta chains listed next were all sequenced from one sample in a study of blood T cells in healthy people across ages. Together with a sample-barcoded 5' primer, a J-beta primer mix was included in a second PCR lasting roughly 6 to 12 cycles. TCRdb fed the 5' RACE reads into MiXCR, producing one record per CDR3 protein. This sample has hundreds of thousands of distinct CDR3 sequences, with about 50% found just once. Sequenced input: blood. The source of these receptors is a woman of 80 years or more in good health.

This clonotype came up once. The chain combines TRBV15 with TRBJ2-5; tentatively, D is TRBD1 (6 bases). Judging by the DNA end, TRBJ2-7 fits better; the J call may be wrong. This CDR3 comprises 14 residues. CDR1 LNHNV and CDR2 YYDKDF come from the germline V gene (reference sequence). The CDR3 DNA is TGTGCCACCAGCGTTCTTTGGGGGCAATACGAGCAGTACTTC. Its protein product is CATSVLWGQYEQYF.

The chain carries TRBV20-1 and TRBJ1-1; 11 positions agree with TRBD1. Germline-derived CDR1 and CDR2 are DFQATT and SNEGSKA (reference sequence). CDR3 length: 13 amino acids. Trimming cost V 2 bases and J 7 bases; bases outside gene matches: 3. The CDR3 region is CSARRTGGSEAFF. CDR3 bases: TGCAGTGCTAGACGGACAGGGGGCAGTGAAGCTTTCTTT.

This clonotype was recorded many times. The rearrangement links TRBV5-1 to TRBJ2-3, with 8 bases identical to TRBD2. The ends lost 4 bases at V and 3 bases at J; junction bases unmatched: 10. This CDR3 contains 16 residues. Germline CDR1 reads SGHRS; CDR2 reads YFSETQ. DNA of the CDR3: TGCGCCAGCAGCCCCCCGCTAGCGGGTGGGACAGATACGCAGTATTTT. It codes for CASSPPLAGGTDTQYF.

There are a few counts of this clonotype. The rearrangement uses TRBV10-3 and TRBJ2-2, with D perhaps matching TRBD2 (6 bases). The CDR3 totals 16 residues. Germline V CDR1 and CDR2: ENHRY, SYGVKD. V was trimmed by 5 bases and J by 2 bases, leaving 15 bases between them. The CDR3: CAISSGERVNTGELFF. The CDR3 region has the DNA TGTGCCATCAGTTCGGGGGAGCGGGTCAACACCGGGGAGCTGTTTTTT.

V is TRBV29-1 and J is TRBJ2-7, with 8 positions matching TRBD1. The junction had 14 bases not matched to a gene; V was cut back by 6 bases and J by 4 bases. Germline CDR1 is SQVTM and CDR2 is ANQGSEA. The CDR3 extends over 15 amino acids. The CDR3 region has the DNA TGCAGCGTGCCCAGGAGGACAGGGCGGCGTTACGAGCAGTACTTC. Amino acids: CSVPRRTGRRYEQYF.

About this clonotype: A much larger clone differs from this one at a single base, so this may be a read error. The chain has TRBV27 and TRBJ2-4; no definite D call. CDR1 is MNHEY and CDR2 is SMNVEV in the germline V gene (reference sequence). CDR3 length: 16 residues. The CDR3 nucleotides read TGTGCCAGCAGTCCGGTCGCGAATAGAGCCAAAAGCATTCAGTACTTC. This sequence encodes CASSPVANRAKSIQYF.

This clonotype was seen repeatedly, ten times or more. A clone one base away is much larger, so this may be a read error. This chain uses TRBV6-6 with TRBJ2-7, with D perhaps TRBD2 (6 bases). CDR1 is MNHNY, CDR2 SVGAGI, per germline (reference sequence). The CDR3 has 16 residues. The CDR3 coding sequence is TGTGCCAGCAGTTACACCCATAGCGGTATCTCCTGCGAGCAGTACTTC. This encodes CASSYTHSGISCEQYF.

The genes are TRBV20-1 and TRBJ1-2; no firm D call. Trimming removed 4 bases at V and 2 bases at J, with 20 bases between. Germline values: CDR1 DFQATT, CDR2 SNEGSKA (reference sequence). This CDR3 is 16 amino acids long. DNA for the CDR3: TGCAGTGCTACCCTTCCATTAGCCTTTATGAACTATGGCTACACCTTC. It is translated as CSATLPLAFMNYGYTF.

This clonotype came up many times. The rearrangement uses TRBV20-1 and TRBJ2-1; 10 nucleotides align to TRBD2. CDR3 size: 13 residues. V trimming: 5 bases; J trimming: 8 bases; junction bases outside the gene matches: 6. The germline gives CDR1 DFQATT, CDR2 SNEGSKA (reference sequence). Here the CDR3 reads CSAVAGGADEQFF. The CDR3 DNA is TGCAGTGCTGTAGCGGGAGGTGCCGATGAGCAGTTCTTC.

This clonotype was recorded many times. The chain combines TRBV12-3 or TRBV12-4 with TRBJ2-3; D may be TRBD2 (5 bases). Trimming left V 4 bases short and J 4 bases short, with 12 bases between. CDR3 length: 14 residues. CDR3 amino acids: CASSSAGPPDTQYF. CDR3 bases: TGTGCCAGCAGTTCCGCGGGCCCCCCAGATACGCAGTATTTT.

This clonotype was seen once. The chain carries TRBV4-1 and TRBJ1-1; D is unclear. This CDR3 is 15 amino acids long. Germline V lookup: CDR1 MGHRA, CDR2 YSYEKL. V shed 4 bases and J shed 5 bases, with 17 bases lying between them. This CDR3 reads CASSLLTGIRTEAFF. CDR3 coding DNA: TGCGCCAGCAGCCTCCTGACGGGGATTAGGACTGAAGCTTTCTTT.

The chain joins TRBV4-3 to TRBJ2-2, with D perhaps being TRBD1 or TRBD2 (5 bases each). CDR3 length: 14 amino acids. The germline V gene has CDR1 LGHNA and CDR2 YSLEER. V was pared by 3 bases and J by 6 bases, with 11 bases between. Written as DNA, the CDR3 is TGCGCCAGCAGCCACGGGAAAGGGGCCGGGGAGCTGTTTTTT. It translates to CASSHGKGAGELFF.

In regard to this clonotype: A much larger clone differs from this one at a single base, so this may be a read error. V and J are TRBV7-9 and TRBJ2-5, with TRBD2 as a possible D gene (5 bases). In germline, CDR1 is SEHNR, CDR2 FQNEAQ (reference sequence). V gave up 5 bases and J gave up 4 bases, with 20 bases separating them. The CDR3 sequence is 16 residues long. This chain's CDR3 is CASSRLTNGKTETQYF. The CDR3 DNA reads TGTGCCAGCAGCCGCTTGACTAACGGGAAAACAGAGACCCAGTACTTC.

As concerns this clonotype: A single base separates this from a much larger clone, so it may be a read error. The rearrangement joins TRBV20-1 to TRBJ1-2; 8 nucleotides match TRBD1. V trimming: 3 bases; J trimming: 7 bases; junction bases outside the gene matches: 10. The CDR3 is 14 amino acids. In germline, CDR1 is DFQATT, CDR2 SNEGSKA (reference sequence). The CDR3: CSARTDRASCGYTF. As DNA, the CDR3 is TGCAGTGCTAGGACGGACAGGGCAAGCTGTGGCTACACCTTC.

This clonotype was seen at least ten times. The rearrangement links TRBV6-6 to TRBJ1-6; 8 bases are shared with TRBD1. The trim removed 6 bases at V and 8 bases at J, leaving 6 bases unmatched. This CDR3 has 14 residues. Per germline, CDR1 MNHNY and CDR2 SVGAGI (reference sequence). CDR3 protein: CASRTGTGYSPLHF. The CDR3 DNA reads TGTGCCAGCAGGACCGGGACAGGTTATTCACCCCTCCACTTT.

On this clonotype: This may be a read error, as it is one base from a much larger clone. The CDR3 DNA reads TGTGCCACCACGGGTGGCGGGGTCACAGATACGCAGTATTTT. Translating it yields CATTGGGVTDTQYF. This chain links TRBV6-6 with TRBJ2-3; D perhaps matches TRBD2 (6 bases). Germline V gene lookup returns CDR1 MNHNY and CDR2 SVGAGI (reference sequence). The CDR3 covers 14 residues. Trimming shortened V by 10 bases and J by 2 bases, and 16 bases separated the two germline ends.

This rearrangement joins TRBV5-1 to TRBJ2-3; D is uncertain. The CDR3 runs 15 residues. Germline V lookup: CDR1 SGHRS, CDR2 YFSETQ. Trimming shortened V by 0 bases and J by 5 bases, and 13 bases separated the two germline ends. CDR3 nucleotide sequence: TGCGCCAGCAGCTTGGAAATGGTGGGCCGAGATACGCAGTATTTT. This gives the protein CASSLEMVGRDTQYF.

The chain has TRBV20-1 and TRBJ2-7, with 7 bases identical to TRBD2. Germline lookup yields CDR1 DFQATT and CDR2 SNEGSKA (reference sequence). There are 13 residues in the CDR3. J was trimmed by 3 bases and V by 4 bases; bases with no gene match: 6. The CDR3 reads CSATKGRVYEQYF. The CDR3, as DNA: TGCAGTGCTACGAAGGGGAGGGTCTACGAGCAGTACTTC.

This clonotype was recorded once. The chain has TRBV27 and TRBJ2-1; the D is unclear. Trimming cost V 2 bases and J 1 base, with 9 bases left between them. In germline, CDR1 is MNHEY, CDR2 SMNVEV (reference sequence). The CDR3 length is 15 residues. The CDR3 nucleotides are TGTGCCAGCAGTTTAAGTGGGCTATCCTACAATGAGCAGTTCTTC. Protein product: CASSLSGLSYNEQFF.

This clonotype was recorded many times. A read error is possible here, since a much larger clone lies one base away. V usage is TRBV6-6 and J usage is TRBJ2-5; a possible D gene is TRBD1 (5 bases). The germline gives CDR1 MNHNY, CDR2 SVGAGI (reference sequence). The CDR3 length is 17 residues. The V gene lost 5 bases and the J gene lost 5 bases, with 24 bases spanning the gap. The CDR3 reads CASSKPNRCSGGETQYF. DNA of the CDR3: TGTGCCAGCAGTAAACCGAACAGGTGTTCGGGTGGGGAGACCCAGTACTTC.

In this sample, this clonotype turned up once. The V gene is TRBV7-2, the J gene TRBJ2-5, with D uncertain. The CDR3 consists of 12 residues. Germline CDR1 SGHTA, CDR2 FQGNSA. Trimming took 4 bases from V and 5 from J, leaving 8 bases between them. Here the CDR3 DNA reads TGTGCCAGCAGCTCGTACCGGGAGACCCAGTACTTC. Translated: CASSSYRETQYF.

The rearrangement links TRBV6-2 or TRBV6-3 to TRBJ2-1; D not certain. Germline CDR1 reads MNHEY; CDR2 reads SVGEGT. The CDR3 has 14 residues. V was trimmed by 6 bases and J by 4 bases, leaving 13 bases between them. CDR3 bases: TGTGCCAGCAGCCCTATACCGATGTACAATGAGCAGTTCTTC. It is translated as CASSPIPMYNEQFF.

Points on this clonotype: A read error may explain this, as a much larger clone is one base away. The V and J genes are TRBV5-1 and TRBJ2-1, with D perhaps given as TRBD1 or TRBD2 (6 bases each). The germline V gene has CDR1 SGHRS and CDR2 YFSETQ. The length of the CDR3 is 22 residues. As DNA, the CDR3 is TGCACCAGCAGCTCTTTTGGCGGCTCTGGGGGGCGGGGCACCAGATCCTACAATGAGCAGTTCTTC. Translating it yields CTSSSFGGSGGRGTRSYNEQFF.

V and J are TRBV4-2 and TRBJ2-2; TRBD2 matches at 7 bases. Germline CDR1 reads LGHNA; CDR2 reads YNFKEQ. The J segment lost 4 bases and the V segment lost 4 bases, leaving 3 bases of the junction unmatched. The CDR3 spans 14 residues. The CDR3 here is CASSPRGVTGELFF. The CDR3 nucleotides are TGTGCCAGCAGCCCCCGGGGGGTCACCGGGGAGCTGTTTTTT.

This clonotype has only a few counts. This rearrangement joins TRBV5-1 to TRBJ2-5; 8 nucleotides align to TRBD1. Trimming at V came to 2 bases and at J to 4 bases, leaving 4 bases not matched to a gene. Germline values: CDR1 SGHRS, CDR2 YFSETQ. The CDR3 has 14 amino acids. For the CDR3, the DNA is TGCGCCAGCAGCTTTCAGGGGGCGGCAGAGACCCAGTACTTC. Its protein product is CASSFQGAAETQYF.

For this clonotype: A read error may be the cause here, since a much bigger clone is one base away. The V gene is TRBV12-1, the J gene TRBJ2-4; the D call in the table, TRBD2, was not verified against the DNA. TRBV12-1 represents a pseudogene. CDR3 length: 15 amino acids. The DNA of the CDR3 is TGTGCCACCACAGTGACCCGAGGGGCCAAAAACATTCAGTACTTC. Amino acid sequence: CATTVTRGAKNIQYF.

This clonotype has just a few counts. A read error may explain this, as a much larger clone is one base away. This chain links TRBV6-5 with TRBJ2-5; the D gene is possibly TRBD2 (6 bases). The V end lost 7 bases, the J end lost 11 bases, and 14 bases lay between the germline ends. Germline CDR1 MNHEY, CDR2 SVGAGI. The length of the CDR3 is 11 residues. CDR3 residues: CASTMGGIQYF. DNA for the CDR3: TGTGCCAGCACTATGGGGGGTATTCAGTACTTC.